This T cell receptor beta chain emerged from a study of blood T cell repertoires in COVID-19. The method was immunoSEQ multiplex PCR; TCRdb's version includes in-frame clones alone and lacks a portion of them. The sample contains 200,000 to 250,000 clones, 82% of which appear only once. Deletions cut 7 bases from V and 1 base from J, with 16 bases between. Looked up from germline, CDR1 is MNHEY and CDR2 is SVGAGI. The CDR3 consists of 15 residues. This receptor was taken from a woman between 70 and 85 years old with COVID-19, enrolled during active disease. What was sequenced was peripheral blood. The V gene is TRBV6-5, the J gene TRBJ1-1; D gene unclear. The CDR3 DNA reads TGTGCCAGCATCGATTTGAGGCCGGCGAACACTGAAGCTTTCTTT. Translated, it gives CASIDLRPANTEAFF.